This TCR beta chain stems from a study of T-cell reconstitution after alpha-beta-depleted transplantation in children. Study-wide findings and caveats: T-cell numbers and diversity one year post-transplant derived largely from freshly generated T cells. The origin of high day-60 TCRbeta diversity in some patients lay in surviving recipient T cells and thymic progenitors. Several hundred expanded graft clones reportedly gave rise to the alpha-beta T cells present about two months after transplant.

Unique molecular identifiers were used in preparing the TCRbeta library. TCRdb called the PCR reads again in MiXCR, with one record for every CDR3 protein. The sample shows 500,000 to 600,000 distinct CDR3 sequences, 25% to 30% of them seen only once. Trimming took off 4 bases at V and 3 bases at J, with 11 bases between the two ends. From germline, CDR1 is SGHKS and CDR2 YYEKEE (reference sequence). CDR3 length: 14 amino acids. This clonotype was seen more than once but under ten times. Its specificity is not known. The sample was PBMCs, taken before TCRalphabeta/CD19-depleted stem cell transplant. The rearrangement joins TRBV5-5 to TRBJ1-5; D not certain. The sequence derives from a boy under two years old with Wiskott-Aldrich syndrome, due to receive a stem cell transplant. CDR3 sequence reads: CASSREQFNQPQHF. The CDR3, as DNA: TGTGCCAGCAGCCGCGAACAGTTCAATCAGCCCCAGCATTTT.